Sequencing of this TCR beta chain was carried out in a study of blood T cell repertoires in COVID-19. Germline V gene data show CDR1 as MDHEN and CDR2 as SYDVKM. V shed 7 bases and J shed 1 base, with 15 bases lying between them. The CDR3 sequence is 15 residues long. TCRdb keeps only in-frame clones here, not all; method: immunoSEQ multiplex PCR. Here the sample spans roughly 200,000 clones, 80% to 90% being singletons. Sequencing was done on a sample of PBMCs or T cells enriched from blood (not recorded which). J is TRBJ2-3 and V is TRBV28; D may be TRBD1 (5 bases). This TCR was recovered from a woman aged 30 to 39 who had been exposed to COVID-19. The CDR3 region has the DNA TGTGCCAGCACCCCCCGGACAACGCGCACAGATACGCAGTATTTT. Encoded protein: CASTPRTTRTDTQYF.